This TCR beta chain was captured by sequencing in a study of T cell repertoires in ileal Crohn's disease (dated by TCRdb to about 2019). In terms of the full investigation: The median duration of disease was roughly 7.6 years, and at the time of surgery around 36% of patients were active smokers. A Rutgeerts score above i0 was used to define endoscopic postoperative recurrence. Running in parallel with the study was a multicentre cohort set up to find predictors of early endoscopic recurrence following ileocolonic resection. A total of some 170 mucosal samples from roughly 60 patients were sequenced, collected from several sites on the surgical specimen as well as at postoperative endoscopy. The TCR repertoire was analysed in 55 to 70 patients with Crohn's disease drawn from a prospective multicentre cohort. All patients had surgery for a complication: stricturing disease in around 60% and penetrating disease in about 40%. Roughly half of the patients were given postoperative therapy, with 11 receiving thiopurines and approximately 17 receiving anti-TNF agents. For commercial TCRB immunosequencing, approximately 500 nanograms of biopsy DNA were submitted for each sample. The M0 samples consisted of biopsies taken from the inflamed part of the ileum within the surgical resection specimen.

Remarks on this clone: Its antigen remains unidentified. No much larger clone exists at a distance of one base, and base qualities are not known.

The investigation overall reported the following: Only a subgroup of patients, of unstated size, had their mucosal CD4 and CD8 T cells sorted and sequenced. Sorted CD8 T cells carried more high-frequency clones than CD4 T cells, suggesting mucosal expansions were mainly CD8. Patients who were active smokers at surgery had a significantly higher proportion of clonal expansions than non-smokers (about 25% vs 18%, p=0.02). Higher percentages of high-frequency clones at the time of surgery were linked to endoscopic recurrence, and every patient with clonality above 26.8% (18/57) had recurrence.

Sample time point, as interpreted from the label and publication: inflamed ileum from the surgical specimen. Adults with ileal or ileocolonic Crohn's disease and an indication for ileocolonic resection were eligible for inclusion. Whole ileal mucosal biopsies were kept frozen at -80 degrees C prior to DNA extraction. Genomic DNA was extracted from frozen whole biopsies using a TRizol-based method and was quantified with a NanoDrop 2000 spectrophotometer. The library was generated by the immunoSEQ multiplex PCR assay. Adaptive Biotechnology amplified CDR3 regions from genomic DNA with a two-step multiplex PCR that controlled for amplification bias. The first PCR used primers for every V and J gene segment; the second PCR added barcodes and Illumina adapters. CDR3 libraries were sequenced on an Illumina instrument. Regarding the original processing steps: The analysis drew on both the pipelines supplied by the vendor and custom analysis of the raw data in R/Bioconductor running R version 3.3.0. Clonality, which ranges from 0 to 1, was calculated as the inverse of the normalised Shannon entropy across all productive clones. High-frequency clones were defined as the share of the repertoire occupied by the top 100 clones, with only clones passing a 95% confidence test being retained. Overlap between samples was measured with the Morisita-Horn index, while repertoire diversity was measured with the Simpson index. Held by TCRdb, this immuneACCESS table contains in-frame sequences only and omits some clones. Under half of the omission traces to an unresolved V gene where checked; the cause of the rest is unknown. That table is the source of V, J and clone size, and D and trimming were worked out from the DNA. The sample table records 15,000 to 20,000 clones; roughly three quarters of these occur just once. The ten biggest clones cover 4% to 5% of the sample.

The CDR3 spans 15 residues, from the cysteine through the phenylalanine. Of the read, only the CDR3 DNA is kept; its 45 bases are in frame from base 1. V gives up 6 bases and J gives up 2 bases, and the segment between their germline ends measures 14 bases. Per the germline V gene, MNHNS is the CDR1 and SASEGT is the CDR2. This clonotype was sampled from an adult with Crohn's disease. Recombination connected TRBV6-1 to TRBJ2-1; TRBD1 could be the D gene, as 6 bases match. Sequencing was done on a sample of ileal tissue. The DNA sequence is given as TGTGCCAGCAGAGTCCGGGACAACCCCTACAATGAGCAGTTCTTC. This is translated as CASRVRDNPYNEQFF.